One sample yielded the 2 T cell receptor beta chains listed below, sequenced in a study of T cell changes during pregnancy in multiple sclerosis. Clones were read by immunoSEQ multiplex PCR, and TCRdb kept only the in-frame ones, dropping some. The sample consists of fewer than 50,000 clones, approximately 90% of them appearing once. The material was CD4+ T cells from peripheral blood mononuclear cells, obtained in the second trimester of pregnancy. All receptors derive from a female donor in good health, enrolled as a control in a pregnancy study.

The chain uses TRBV28 and TRBJ2-2, with D possibly being TRBD1 (6 bases). This CDR3 has 15 amino acids. The V and J ends lost 1 base and 2 bases respectively, with 8 bases between them. The germline V gene has CDR1 MDHEN and CDR2 SYDVKM. The CDR3 DNA reads as TGTGCCAGCAGTTTATTCAGGGGAAACACCGGGGAGCTGTTTTTT. Its protein is CASSLFRGNTGELFF.

The chain uses TRBV7-9 and TRBJ1-3; 9 positions match TRBD1. V was clipped by 5 bases and J by 0 bases; unmatched bases: 14. CDR1 is SEHNR and CDR2 is FQNEAQ in the germline V gene (reference sequence). The CDR3 runs 19 residues. The CDR3 nucleotides are TGTGCCAGCAGCCCACCGGGACAGGGCTATCTCTACTCTGGAAACACCATATATTTT. Protein product: CASSPPGQGYLYSGNTIYF.